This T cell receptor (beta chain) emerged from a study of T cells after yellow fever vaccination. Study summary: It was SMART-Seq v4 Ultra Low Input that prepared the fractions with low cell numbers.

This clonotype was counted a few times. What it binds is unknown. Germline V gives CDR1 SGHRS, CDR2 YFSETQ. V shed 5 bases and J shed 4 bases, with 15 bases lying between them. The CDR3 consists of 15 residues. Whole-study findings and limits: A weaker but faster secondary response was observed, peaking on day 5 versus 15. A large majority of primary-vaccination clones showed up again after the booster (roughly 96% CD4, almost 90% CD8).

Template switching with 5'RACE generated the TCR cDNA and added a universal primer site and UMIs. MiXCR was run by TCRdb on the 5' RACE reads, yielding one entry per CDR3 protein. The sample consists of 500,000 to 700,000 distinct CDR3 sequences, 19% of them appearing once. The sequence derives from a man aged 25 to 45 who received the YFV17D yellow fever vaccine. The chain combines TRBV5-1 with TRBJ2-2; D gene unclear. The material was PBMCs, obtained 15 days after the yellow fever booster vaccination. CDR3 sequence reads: CASRLQLHATGELFF. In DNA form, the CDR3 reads TGCGCCAGCAGATTACAGCTGCACGCCACCGGGGAGCTGTTTTTT.